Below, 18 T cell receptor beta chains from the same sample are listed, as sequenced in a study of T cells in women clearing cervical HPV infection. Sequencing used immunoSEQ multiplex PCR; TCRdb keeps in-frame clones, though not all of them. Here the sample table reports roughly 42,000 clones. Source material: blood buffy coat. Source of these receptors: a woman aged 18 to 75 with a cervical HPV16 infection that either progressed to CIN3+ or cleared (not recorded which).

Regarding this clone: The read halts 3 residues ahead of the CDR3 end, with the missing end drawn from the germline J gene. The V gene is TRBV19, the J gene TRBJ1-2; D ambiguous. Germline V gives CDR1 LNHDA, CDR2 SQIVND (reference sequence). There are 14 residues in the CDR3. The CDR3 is CASSISDSYYDYTF. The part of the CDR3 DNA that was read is TGTGCCAGTAGTATTTCGGACTCCTACTACGAC.

The CDR3 loop reads CASSFFGVNGGYEQYF. The DNA read from the CDR3 is TGTGCCAGCAGTTTCTTCGGGGTAAATGGAGGGTACGAG. This chain joins TRBV27 and TRBJ2-7, with D possibly TRBD2 on 6 matching bases. The read stops 3 residues short of the end of the CDR3; the missing end is completed from the germline J gene. CDR1 and CDR2 from the germline V gene are MNHEY and SMNVEV (reference sequence). This CDR3 region has 16 residues. With 3 bases removed from V and 4 bases from J, the gap between germline ends came to 19 bases.

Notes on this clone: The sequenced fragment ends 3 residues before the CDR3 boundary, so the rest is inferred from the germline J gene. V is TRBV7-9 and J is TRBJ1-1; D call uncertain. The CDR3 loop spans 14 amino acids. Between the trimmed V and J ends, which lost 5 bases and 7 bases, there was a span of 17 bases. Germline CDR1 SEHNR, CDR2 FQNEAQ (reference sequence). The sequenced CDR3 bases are TGTGCCAGCAGCCCCCCGACAACGCTGAGTGAA. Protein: CASSPPTTLSE. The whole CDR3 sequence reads CASSPPTTLSEAFF.

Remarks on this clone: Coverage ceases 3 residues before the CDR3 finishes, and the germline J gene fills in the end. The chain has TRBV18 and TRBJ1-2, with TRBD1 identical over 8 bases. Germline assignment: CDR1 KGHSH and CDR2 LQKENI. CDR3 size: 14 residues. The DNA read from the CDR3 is TGTGCCAGCTCACCGGGTCAGGGGGCTCGAGGC. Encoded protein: CASSPGQGARG. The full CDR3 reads CASSPGQGARGYTF.

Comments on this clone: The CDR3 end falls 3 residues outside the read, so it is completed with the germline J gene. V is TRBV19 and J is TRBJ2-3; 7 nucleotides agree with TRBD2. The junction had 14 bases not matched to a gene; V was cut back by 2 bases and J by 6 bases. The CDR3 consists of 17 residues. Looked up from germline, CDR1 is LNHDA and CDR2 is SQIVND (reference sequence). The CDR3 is CASSINPGLVNKDTQYF. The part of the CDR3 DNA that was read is TGTGCCAGTAGTATAAACCCAGGACTAGTTAATAAGGATACG. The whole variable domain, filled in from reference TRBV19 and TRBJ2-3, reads DGGITQSPKYLFRKEGQNVTLSCEQNLNHDAMYWYRQDPGQGLRLIYYSQIVNDFQKGDIAEGYSVSREKKESFPLTVTSAQKNPTAFYLCASSINPGLVNKDTQYFGPGTRLTVL.

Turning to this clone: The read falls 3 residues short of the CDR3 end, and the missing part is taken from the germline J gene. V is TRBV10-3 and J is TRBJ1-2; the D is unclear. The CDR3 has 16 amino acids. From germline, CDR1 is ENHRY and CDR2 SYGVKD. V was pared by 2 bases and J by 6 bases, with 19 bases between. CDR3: CAISEPTVGEGNGYTF. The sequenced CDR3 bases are TGTGCCATCAGTGAGCCGACCGTCGGGGAAGGGAATGGC.

Incomplete CDR3 DNA: TGTGCCAGCAGCCCCGGACAGGGATTCTACGAG. As protein: CASSPGQGFYE. In full, the CDR3 reads CASSPGQGFYEQYF. The V gene is TRBV7-2, the J gene TRBJ2-7, with 8 bases aligning to TRBD1. The sequenced fragment ends 3 residues before the CDR3 boundary, so the rest is inferred from the germline J gene. Per germline, CDR1 SGHTA and CDR2 FQGNSA. V dropped 5 bases and J dropped 3; count of bases not matched to a gene: 6. The CDR3 consists of 14 residues.

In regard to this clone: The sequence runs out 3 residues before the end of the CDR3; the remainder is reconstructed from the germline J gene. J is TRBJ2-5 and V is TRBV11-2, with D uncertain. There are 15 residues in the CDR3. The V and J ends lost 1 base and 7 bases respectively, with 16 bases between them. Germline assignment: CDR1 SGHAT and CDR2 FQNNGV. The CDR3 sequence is CASSLVVADRLTQYF. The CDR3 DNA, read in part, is TGTGCCAGCAGCTTAGTAGTCGCGGATCGACTGACC.

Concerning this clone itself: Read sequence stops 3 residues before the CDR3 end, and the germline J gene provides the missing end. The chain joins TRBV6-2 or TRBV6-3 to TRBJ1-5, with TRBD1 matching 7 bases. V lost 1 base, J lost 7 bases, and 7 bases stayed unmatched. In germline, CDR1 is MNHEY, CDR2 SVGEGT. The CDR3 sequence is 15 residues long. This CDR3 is CASSYWDSPGQPQHF. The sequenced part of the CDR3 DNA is TGTGCCAGCAGTTACTGGGACAGCCCCGGGCAGCCC.

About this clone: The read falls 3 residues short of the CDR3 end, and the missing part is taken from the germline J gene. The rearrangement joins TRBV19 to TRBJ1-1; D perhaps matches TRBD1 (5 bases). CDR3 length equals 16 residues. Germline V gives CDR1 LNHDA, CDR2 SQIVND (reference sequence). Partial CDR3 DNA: TGTGCCAGTAGTGGGGGGGTAGGTGCTATCTACAATGAG. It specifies CASSGGVGAIYNE. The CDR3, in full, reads CASSGGVGAIYNEAFF.

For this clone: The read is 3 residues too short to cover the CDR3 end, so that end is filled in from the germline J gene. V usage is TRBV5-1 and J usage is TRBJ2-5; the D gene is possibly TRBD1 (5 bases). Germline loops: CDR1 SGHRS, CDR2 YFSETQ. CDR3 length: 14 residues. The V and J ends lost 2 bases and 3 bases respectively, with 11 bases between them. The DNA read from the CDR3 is TGCGCCAGCAGCTTCAGGGTGGACGAAGAGACC. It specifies CASSFRVDEET. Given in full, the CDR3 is CASSFRVDEETQYF. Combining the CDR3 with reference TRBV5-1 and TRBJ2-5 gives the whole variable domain KAGVTQTPRYLIKTRGQQVTLSCSPISGHRSVSWYQQTPGQGLQFLFEYFSETQRNKGNFPGRFSGRQFSNSRSEMNVSTLELGDSALYLCASSFRVDEETQYFGPGTRLLVL.

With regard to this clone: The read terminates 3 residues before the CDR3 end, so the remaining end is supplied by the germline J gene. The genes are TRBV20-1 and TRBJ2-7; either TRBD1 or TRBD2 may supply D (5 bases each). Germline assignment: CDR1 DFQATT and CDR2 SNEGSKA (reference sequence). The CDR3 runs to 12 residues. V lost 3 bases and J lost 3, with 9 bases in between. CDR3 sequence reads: CSASEGRYEQYF. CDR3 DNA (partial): TGCAGTGCTAGTGAGGGGCGCTACGAG.

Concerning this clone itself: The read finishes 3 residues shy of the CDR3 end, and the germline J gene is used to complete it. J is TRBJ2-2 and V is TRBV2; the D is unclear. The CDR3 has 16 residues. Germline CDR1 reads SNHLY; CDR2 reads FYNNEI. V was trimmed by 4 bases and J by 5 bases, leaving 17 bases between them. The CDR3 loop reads CASSAAGAGGTGELFF. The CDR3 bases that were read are TGTGCCAGCAGTGCAGCAGGCGCAGGTGGAACCGGGGAG.

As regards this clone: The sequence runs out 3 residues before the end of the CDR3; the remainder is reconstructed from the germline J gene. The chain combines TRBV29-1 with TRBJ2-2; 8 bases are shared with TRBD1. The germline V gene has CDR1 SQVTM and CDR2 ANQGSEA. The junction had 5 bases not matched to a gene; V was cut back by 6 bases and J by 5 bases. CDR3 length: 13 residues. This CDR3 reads CSVQQGGTGELFF. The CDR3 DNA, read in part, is TGCAGCGTCCAACAGGGGGGAACCGGGGAG.

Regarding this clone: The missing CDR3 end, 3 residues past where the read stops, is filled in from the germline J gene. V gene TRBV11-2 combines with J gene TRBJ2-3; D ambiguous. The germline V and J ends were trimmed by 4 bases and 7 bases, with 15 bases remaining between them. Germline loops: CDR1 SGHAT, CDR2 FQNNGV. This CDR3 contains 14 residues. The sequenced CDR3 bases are TGTGCCAGCAGCTCCGGCCGATTCAGGCATACG. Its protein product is CASSSGRFRHT. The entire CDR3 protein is CASSSGRFRHTQYF.

The CDR3: CSARTDRGLNIQYF. The covered CDR3 bases are TGCAGTGCTAGAACCGACAGGGGGCTAAACATT. This chain joins TRBV20-1 and TRBJ2-4; 10 bases map to TRBD1. Read coverage stops 3 residues before the CDR3 terminus; the germline J gene supplies the remainder. Per germline, CDR1 DFQATT and CDR2 SNEGSKA (reference sequence). This CDR3 region has 14 residues. Unmatched junction bases numbered 4, after V lost 2 bases and J lost 6 bases.

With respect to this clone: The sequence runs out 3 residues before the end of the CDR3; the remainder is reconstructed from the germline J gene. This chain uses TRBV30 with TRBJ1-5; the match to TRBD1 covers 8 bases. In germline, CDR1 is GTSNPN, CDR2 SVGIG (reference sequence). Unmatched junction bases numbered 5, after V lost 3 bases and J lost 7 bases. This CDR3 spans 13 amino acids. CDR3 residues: CAWRAGGAQPQHF. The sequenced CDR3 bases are TGTGCCTGGAGGGCAGGGGGCGCGCAGCCC.

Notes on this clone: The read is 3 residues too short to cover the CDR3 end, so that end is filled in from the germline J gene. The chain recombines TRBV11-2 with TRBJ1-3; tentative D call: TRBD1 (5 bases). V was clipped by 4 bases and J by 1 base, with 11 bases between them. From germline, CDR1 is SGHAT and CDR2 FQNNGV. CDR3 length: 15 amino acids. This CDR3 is CASSSQTVSGNTIYF. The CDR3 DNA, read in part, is TGTGCCAGCAGCTCACAGACAGTATCTGGAAACACC.